A single sample gave rise to the 10 T cell receptor beta chains below, sequenced in a study of identical twins. A single record per CDR3 protein comes from TCRdb applying MiXCR to the 5' RACE reads. The top ten clones hold 3% of a sample with fewer than 650,000 distinct CDR3 sequences, 9.5% to 10% of them seen once. The data also belong to a second study, concerning yellow fever vaccine responses in identical twins.

Specimen: PBMCs. The receptors shown here come from a woman aged 18-29 years in good health.

V and J are TRBV2 and TRBJ2-1, with a possible D match to TRBD2 (6 bases). The CDR3 runs 14 residues. V was trimmed by 5 bases and J by 4 bases, leaving 12 bases between them. Germline loops: CDR1 SNHLY, CDR2 FYNNEI. CDR3 residues: CASSSASAYNEQFF. Written as DNA, the CDR3 is TGTGCCAGCAGTTCGGCTAGCGCGTACAATGAGCAGTTCTTC.

This clonotype was picked up a small number of times. The genes are TRBV29-1 and TRBJ2-1; D unclear. The CDR3 has 16 amino acids. V was cut by 4 bases and J by 1 base, with 17 bases left in between. CDR1 is SQVTM and CDR2 is ANQGSEA in the germline V gene. CDR3 bases: TGCAGCGTTGTCACCGCGACCGAGAGTTCCTACAATGAGCAGTTCTTC. It yields the protein CSVVTATESSYNEQFF.

This clonotype came up a few times. The CDR3 here is CASTGPGTGAGTEAFF. CDR3 coding DNA: TGTGCCAGCACCGGTCCCGGGACAGGGGCGGGCACTGAAGCTTTCTTT. This chain connects TRBV2 to TRBJ1-1, with 10 bases matching TRBD1. Trimming cost V 7 bases and J 4 bases; bases outside gene matches: 12. The CDR3 is 16 residues long. CDR1 and CDR2 (germline): SNHLY, FYNNEI.

The table lists this clonotype with many counts. V usage is TRBV15 and J usage is TRBJ2-3, with D unresolved. The CDR3 totals 16 residues. V was trimmed by 0 bases and J by 2 bases, leaving 12 bases between them. Germline V CDR1 and CDR2: LNHNV, YYDKDF (reference sequence). Here the CDR3 reads CATSRDPLHFTDTQYF. The CDR3 DNA sequence: TGTGCCACCAGCAGAGACCCGCTGCACTTCACAGATACGCAGTATTTT.

Only one count was recorded for this clonotype. The chain joins TRBV7-9 to TRBJ2-1; the D gene is possibly TRBD2 (5 bases). The CDR3 consists of 15 residues. Per germline, CDR1 SEHNR and CDR2 FQNEAQ (reference sequence). Trimming took 4 bases from V and 6 from J, leaving 16 bases between them. The CDR3 loop reads CASSSLRSGGNEQFF. The CDR3 DNA reads TGTGCCAGCAGCTCTCTACGAAGCGGCGGCAATGAGCAGTTCTTC.

In this sample, this clonotype turned up a few times. The genes are TRBV4-3 and TRBJ2-2, with D unresolved. The CDR3 sequence is 16 residues long. The V gene lost 4 bases and the J gene lost 0 bases, with 12 bases spanning the gap. Germline V lookup: CDR1 LGHNA, CDR2 YSLEER. This CDR3 is CASSLGRTPNTGELFF. The CDR3 DNA is TGCGCCAGCAGCCTTGGTCGCACACCGAACACCGGGGAGCTGTTTTTT.

This clonotype appeared many times. J is TRBJ1-5 and V is TRBV18, with 10 nucleotides matching TRBD1. The CDR3 loop spans 15 amino acids. J was trimmed by 3 bases and V by 3 bases; bases with no gene match: 2. Germline lookup yields CDR1 KGHSH and CDR2 LQKENI. This CDR3 reads CASSPDRGDNQPQHF. The CDR3, as DNA: TGTGCCAGCTCACCGGACAGGGGGGACAATCAGCCCCAGCATTTT.

This clonotype was detected ten times or more. CDR3 residues: CASSLEGRPGNTIYF. DNA for the CDR3: TGCGCCAGCAGCTTGGAGGGCAGACCTGGAAACACCATATATTTT. This chain links TRBV5-1 with TRBJ1-3; D is undetermined. CDR3 length: 15 amino acids. Trimming pared 0 bases from V and 2 bases from J, leaving 9 bases between. CDR1 is SGHRS, CDR2 YFSETQ, per germline.

This clonotype has ten or more counts. The chain carries TRBV7-9 and TRBJ1-4; D gene ambiguous. Germline CDR1 SEHNR, CDR2 FQNEAQ (reference sequence). The CDR3 contains 14 residues. V lost 4 bases to trimming and J lost 0 bases, with 6 bases between them. CDR3 protein: CASSSGTTNEKLFF. The CDR3 coding sequence is TGTGCCAGCAGCTCCGGGACAACTAATGAAAAACTGTTTTTT.

This clonotype was seen at least ten times. This chain uses TRBV20-1 with TRBJ2-3; either TRBD1 or TRBD2 may fit D (6 bases each). The V gene's germline CDR1 is DFQATT and CDR2 SNEGSKA (reference sequence). Trimming shortened V by 0 bases and J by 9 bases, and 19 bases separated the two germline ends. This CDR3 spans 15 amino acids. CDR3 sequence: CSARDPLGTGRTQYF. As DNA, the CDR3 is TGCAGTGCTAGAGACCCGCTCGGAACAGGGAGGACGCAGTATTTT.